Following are 11 T cell receptor beta chains from one sample sequenced in a study of cytomegalovirus exposure and HLA in healthy donors (dated by TCRdb to 2015 to 2018). The protocol used for the library was the immunoSEQ multiplex PCR assay. This is the immuneACCESS table as TCRdb keeps it, with only in-frame sequences that have V and J called. A part of the clones is gone; compared with another copy, unresolved V genes explain less than half, and the rest is unexplained. For this sample there are 150,000 to 200,000 clones; about 85% appear just once. The top ten hold around a sixth of the sample. Sequences were obtained from PBMCs. These receptors were collected from a man in his late teens or twenties in good health and CMV-seropositive.

The chain uses TRBV10-3 and TRBJ1-2, with D possibly being TRBD1 (6 bases). Germline CDR1 ENHRY, CDR2 SYGVKD. The CDR3 extends over 13 amino acids. Trimming removed 6 bases from V and 2 bases from J, with 10 bases in between. In nucleotides, the CDR3 is TGTGCCATCAGCACAGGGCCCAACTATGGCTACACCTTC. Protein: CAISTGPNYGYTF.

V gene TRBV7-9 combines with J gene TRBJ2-7; 7 bases are a match to TRBD2. Looked up from germline, CDR1 is SEHNR and CDR2 is FQNEAQ (reference sequence). CDR3 length: 12 residues. V shed 6 bases, J shed 4 bases, and the junction held 3 bases outside the gene matches. DNA of the CDR3: TGTGCCAGCAGTGAGGGAGGGTACGAGCAGTACTTC. Translation: CASSEGGYEQYF.

This clone was counted a few times. This chain connects TRBV10-3 to TRBJ2-3; D remains unclear. The CDR3 loop spans 15 amino acids. The V end was cut by 2 bases, the J end by 3 bases, with 12 bases between. Germline loops: CDR1 ENHRY, CDR2 SYGVKD. CDR3 sequence: CAISEGRSETDTQYF. DNA of the CDR3: TGTGCCATCAGTGAGGGCAGGTCGGAAACAGATACGCAGTATTTT.

V gene TRBV6-5 combines with J gene TRBJ2-7; TRBD2 might be the D (5 bases). The germline gives CDR1 MNHEY, CDR2 SVGAGI. Trimming pared 0 bases from V and 2 bases from J, leaving 11 bases between. CDR3 size: 15 residues. The CDR3 DNA follows: TGTGCCAGCAGTTACTCGCTAGGTAGCGCCTACGAGCAGTACTTC. Protein sequence: CASSYSLGSAYEQYF.

The chain employs TRBV6-4 and TRBJ1-2; D unclear. Germline V CDR1 and CDR2: MRHNA, SNTAGT. CDR3 length: 12 residues. Deletions cut 2 bases from V and 4 bases from J, with 5 bases between. In nucleotides, the CDR3 is TGTGCCAGCAGTGACGGAGGCTATGGCTACACCTTC. Translating gives CASSDGGYGYTF.

The chain links TRBV9 to TRBJ2-5, with 7 bases matching TRBD2. This CDR3 spans 16 amino acids. Looked up from germline, CDR1 is SGDLS and CDR2 is YYNGEE. V lost 4 bases, J lost 5 bases, and 14 bases stayed unmatched. The CDR3 bases are TGTGCCAGCAGCAGGCTCCTGGGGGGGTCGGGGGAGACCCAGTACTTC. Translating it yields CASSRLLGGSGETQYF.

The V gene is TRBV13, the J gene TRBJ2-7; 9 bases line up with TRBD2. Losses at the gene ends were 5 bases for V and 7 bases for J; bases not matched to a gene: 9. Per germline, CDR1 PRHDT and CDR2 FYEKMQ (reference sequence). CDR3 length: 14 residues. CDR3 protein: CASSMGLAAGEQYF. In nucleotides, the CDR3 is TGTGCCAGCAGCATGGGACTAGCCGCGGGTGAGCAGTACTTC. Using reference TRBV13 and TRBJ2-7 for the parts outside the CDR3, the full variable domain is AAGVIQSPRHLIKEKRETATLKCYPIPRHDTVYWYQQGPGQDPQFLISFYEKMQSDKGSIPDRFSAQQFSDYHSELNMSSLELGDSALYFCASSMGLAAGEQYFGPGTRLTVT.

The gene calls are TRBV13 and TRBJ1-2; unclear D gene. V was clipped by 0 bases and J by 8 bases, with 10 bases between them. CDR3 size: 13 residues. CDR1 is PRHDT and CDR2 is FYEKMQ in the germline V gene (reference sequence). The CDR3 region has the DNA TGTGCCAGCAGCTTAGGGCAAATTCGGGGCTACACCTTC. Encoded protein: CASSLGQIRGYTF.

V and J are TRBV10-1 and TRBJ1-4; 8 positions match TRBD1. The length of the CDR3 is 17 residues. V lost 0 bases and J lost 5; bases outside the gene matches: 8. Germline CDR1 WNHNN, CDR2 SYGVQD (reference sequence). CDR3 sequence reads: CASSESPGTGGNEKLFF. In nucleotides, the CDR3 is TGCGCCAGCAGTGAGTCCCCCGGGACAGGAGGGAATGAAAAACTGTTTTTT.

The chain has TRBV6-4 and TRBJ2-2, with 7 positions matching TRBD1. Germline CDR1 is MRHNA and CDR2 is SNTAGT. CDR3 length equals 13 residues. V lost 5 bases and J lost 6; bases outside the gene matches: 3. This chain's CDR3 is CASSPDRAGELFF. In DNA form, the CDR3 reads TGTGCCAGCAGTCCTGACAGGGCCGGGGAGCTGTTTTTT.

The chain couples TRBV10-1 to TRBJ1-3; TRBD1 might be the D (6 bases). V shed 4 bases and J shed 7 bases, with 35 bases lying between them. The germline V gene has CDR1 WNHNN and CDR2 SYGVQD (reference sequence). The CDR3 is made up of 21 amino acids. The DNA for the CDR3 is TGCGCCAGCAGTGTATCTTCTAGTGGCCGGCGGGGATTCGGGGGGCCGAACACCATATATTTT. It codes for CASSVSSSGRRGFGGPNTIYF.